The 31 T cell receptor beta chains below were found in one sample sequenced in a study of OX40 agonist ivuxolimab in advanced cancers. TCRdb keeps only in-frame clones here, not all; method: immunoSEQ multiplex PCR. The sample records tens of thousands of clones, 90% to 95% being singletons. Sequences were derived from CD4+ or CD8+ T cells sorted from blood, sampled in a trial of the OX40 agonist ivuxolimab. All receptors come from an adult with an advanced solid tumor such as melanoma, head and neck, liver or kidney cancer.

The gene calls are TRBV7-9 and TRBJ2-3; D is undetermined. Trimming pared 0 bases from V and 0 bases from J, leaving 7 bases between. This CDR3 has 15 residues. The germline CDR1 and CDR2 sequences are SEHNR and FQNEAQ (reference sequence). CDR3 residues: CASSLARASTDTQYF. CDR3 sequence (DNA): TGTGCCAGCAGCTTAGCTCGAGCTAGCACAGATACGCAGTATTTT.

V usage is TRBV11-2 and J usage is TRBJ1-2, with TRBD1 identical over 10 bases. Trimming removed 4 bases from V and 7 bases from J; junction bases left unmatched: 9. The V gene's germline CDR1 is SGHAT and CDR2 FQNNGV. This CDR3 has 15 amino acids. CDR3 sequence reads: CASSYAGTGEGGYTF. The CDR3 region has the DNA TGTGCCAGCAGCTATGCCGGGACAGGGGAAGGTGGCTACACCTTC.

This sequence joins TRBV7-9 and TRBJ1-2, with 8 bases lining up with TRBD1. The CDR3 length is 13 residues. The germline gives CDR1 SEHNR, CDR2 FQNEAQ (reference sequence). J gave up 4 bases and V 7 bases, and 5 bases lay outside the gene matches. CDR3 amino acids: CASTQGASYGYTF. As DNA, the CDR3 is TGTGCCAGCACTCAGGGGGCGAGCTATGGCTACACCTTC.

The CDR3 nucleotides read TGTGCCATCAGTGAGGACAGGGGGGACCAAGAGACCCAGTACTTC. This gives the protein CAISEDRGDQETQYF. The rearrangement joins TRBV10-3 to TRBJ2-5, with 9 bases aligning to TRBD1. V shed 2 bases and J 0 bases; nucleotides not matched to a gene: 1. The V gene's germline CDR1 is ENHRY and CDR2 SYGVKD. The CDR3 consists of 15 residues.

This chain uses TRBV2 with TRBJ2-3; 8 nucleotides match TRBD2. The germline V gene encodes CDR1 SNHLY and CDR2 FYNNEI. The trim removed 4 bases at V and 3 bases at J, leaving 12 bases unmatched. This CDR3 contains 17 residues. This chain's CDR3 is CASSARASGRGTDTQYF. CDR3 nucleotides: TGTGCCAGCAGTGCTAGAGCCAGCGGGAGAGGAACAGATACGCAGTATTTT.

CDR3 loop: CASNPLAGGNTGELFF. CDR3 nucleotide sequence: TGTGCCAGCAACCCCCTAGCGGGAGGGAACACCGGGGAGCTGTTTTTT. The V call is TRBV7-9, the J call TRBJ2-2, with 11 bases lining up with TRBD2. The CDR3 length is 16 residues. Germline CDR1 SEHNR, CDR2 FQNEAQ (reference sequence). Trimming took 7 bases from V and 1 from J; bases not matched to a gene: 5.

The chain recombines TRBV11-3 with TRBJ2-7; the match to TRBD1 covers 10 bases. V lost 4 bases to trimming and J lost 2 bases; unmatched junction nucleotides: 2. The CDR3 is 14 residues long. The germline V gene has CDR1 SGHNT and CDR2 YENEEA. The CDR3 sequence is CASSSTGGTYEQYF. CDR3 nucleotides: TGTGCCAGCAGCTCGACAGGGGGCACCTACGAGCAGTACTTC.

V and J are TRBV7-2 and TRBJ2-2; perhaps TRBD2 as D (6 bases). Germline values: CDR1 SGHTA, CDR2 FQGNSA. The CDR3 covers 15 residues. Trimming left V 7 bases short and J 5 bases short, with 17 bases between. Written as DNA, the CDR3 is TGTGCCAGCATCGACCCGGGGGAGACGACCGGGGAGCTGTTTTTT. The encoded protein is CASIDPGETTGELFF.

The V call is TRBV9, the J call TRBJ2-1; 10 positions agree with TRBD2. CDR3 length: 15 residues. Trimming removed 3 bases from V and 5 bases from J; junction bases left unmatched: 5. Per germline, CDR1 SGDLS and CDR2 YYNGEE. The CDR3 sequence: CASSDLAGVDNEQFF. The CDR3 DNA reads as TGTGCCAGCAGCGACCTAGCGGGAGTTGACAATGAGCAGTTCTTC.

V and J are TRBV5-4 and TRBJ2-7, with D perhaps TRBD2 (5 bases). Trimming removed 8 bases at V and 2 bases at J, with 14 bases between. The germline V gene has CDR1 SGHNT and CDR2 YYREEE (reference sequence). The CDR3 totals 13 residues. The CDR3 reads CASKDWTAYEQYF. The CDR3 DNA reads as TGTGCCAGTAAGGACTGGACGGCCTACGAGCAGTACTTC.

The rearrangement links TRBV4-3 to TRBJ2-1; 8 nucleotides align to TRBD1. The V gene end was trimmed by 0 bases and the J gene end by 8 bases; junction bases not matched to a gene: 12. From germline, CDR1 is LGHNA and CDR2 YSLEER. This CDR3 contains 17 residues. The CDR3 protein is CASSQEGVRTGIDEQFF. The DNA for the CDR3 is TGCGCCAGCAGCCAAGAGGGTGTCAGGACAGGGATCGATGAGCAGTTCTTC.

The CDR3 region is CASSYGPAGDTQYF. Here the CDR3 DNA reads TGTGCCAGCAGCTACGGTCCGGCGGGAGATACGCAGTATTTT. The chain couples TRBV11-2 to TRBJ2-3; D possibly corresponds to TRBD2 (5 bases). Per germline, CDR1 SGHAT and CDR2 FQNNGV. Trimming pared 4 bases from V and 5 bases from J, leaving 13 bases between. The CDR3 length is 14 residues.

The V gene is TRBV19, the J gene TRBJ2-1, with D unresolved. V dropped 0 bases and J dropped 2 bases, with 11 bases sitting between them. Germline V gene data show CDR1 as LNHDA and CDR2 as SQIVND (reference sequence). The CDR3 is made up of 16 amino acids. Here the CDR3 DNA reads TGTGCCAGTAGTATAGAAATAGAACGCCCCTACAATGAGCAGTTCTTC. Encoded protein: CASSIEIERPYNEQFF.

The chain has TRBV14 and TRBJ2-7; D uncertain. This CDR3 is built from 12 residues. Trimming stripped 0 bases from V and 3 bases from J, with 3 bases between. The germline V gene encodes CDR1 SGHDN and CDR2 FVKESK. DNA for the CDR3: TGTGCCAGCAGCCAAGAATTCTACGAGCAGTACTTC. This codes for CASSQEFYEQYF.

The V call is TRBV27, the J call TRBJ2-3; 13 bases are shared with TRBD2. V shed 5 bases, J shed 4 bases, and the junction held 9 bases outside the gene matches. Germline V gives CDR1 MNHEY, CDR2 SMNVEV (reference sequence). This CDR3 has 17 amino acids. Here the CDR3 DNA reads TGTGCCAGCAGTGACGGGACTAGCGGGATTGAGGCAGATACGCAGTATTTT. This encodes CASSDGTSGIEADTQYF.

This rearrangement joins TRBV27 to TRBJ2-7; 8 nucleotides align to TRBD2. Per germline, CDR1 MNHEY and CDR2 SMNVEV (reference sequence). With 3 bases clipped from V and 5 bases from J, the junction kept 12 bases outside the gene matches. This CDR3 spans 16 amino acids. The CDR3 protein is CASSLGSGSLNHEQYF. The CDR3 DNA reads TGTGCCAGCAGTTTGGGGAGCGGGAGTCTTAATCACGAGCAGTACTTC.

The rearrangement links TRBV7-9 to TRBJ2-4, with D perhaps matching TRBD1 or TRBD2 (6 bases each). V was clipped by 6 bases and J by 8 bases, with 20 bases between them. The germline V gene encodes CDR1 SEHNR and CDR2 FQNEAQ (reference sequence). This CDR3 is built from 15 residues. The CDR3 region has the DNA TGTGCCAGCAGACCAGCTACAGGGTGGAGGGACATTCAGTACTTC. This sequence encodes CASRPATGWRDIQYF.

In nucleotides, the CDR3 is TGTGCCAGCACCGAACCGTACTATGGCTACACCTTC. Protein sequence: CASTEPYYGYTF. The chain has TRBV6-6 and TRBJ1-2; D gene ambiguous. The V end lost 7 bases, the J end lost 3 bases, and 9 bases lay between the germline ends. This CDR3 is 12 amino acids long. Germline loops: CDR1 MNHNY, CDR2 SVGAGI (reference sequence).

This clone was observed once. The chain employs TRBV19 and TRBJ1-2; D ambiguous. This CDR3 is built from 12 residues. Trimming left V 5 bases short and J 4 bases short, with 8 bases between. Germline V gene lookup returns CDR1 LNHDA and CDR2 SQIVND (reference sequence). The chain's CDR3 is CASSRDPYGYTF. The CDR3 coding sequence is TGTGCCAGTAGTCGGGATCCCTATGGCTACACCTTC.

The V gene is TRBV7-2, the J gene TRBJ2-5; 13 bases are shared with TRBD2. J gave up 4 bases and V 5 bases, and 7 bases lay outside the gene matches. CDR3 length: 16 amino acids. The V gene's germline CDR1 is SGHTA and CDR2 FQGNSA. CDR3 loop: CASSETSGRGGETQYF. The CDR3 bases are TGTGCCAGCAGCGAAACTAGCGGGAGGGGAGGAGAGACCCAGTACTTC. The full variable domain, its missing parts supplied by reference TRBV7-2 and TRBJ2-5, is GAGVSQSPSNKVTEKGKDVELRCDPISGHTALYWYRQSLGQGLEFLIYFQGNSAPDKSGLPSDRFSAERTGGSVSTLTIQRTQQEDSAVYLCASSETSGRGGETQYFGPGTRLLVL.

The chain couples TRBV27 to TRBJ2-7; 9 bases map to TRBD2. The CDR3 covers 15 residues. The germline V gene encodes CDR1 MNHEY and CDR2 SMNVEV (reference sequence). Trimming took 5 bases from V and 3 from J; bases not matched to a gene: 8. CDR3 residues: CASSPTSGYFYEQYF. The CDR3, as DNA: TGTGCCAGCAGTCCGACTAGCGGATATTTCTACGAGCAGTACTTC.

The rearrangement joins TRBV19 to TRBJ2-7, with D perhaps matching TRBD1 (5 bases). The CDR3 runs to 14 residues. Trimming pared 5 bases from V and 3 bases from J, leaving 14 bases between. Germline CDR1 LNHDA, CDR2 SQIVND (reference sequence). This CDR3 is CASSHSTDSYEQYF. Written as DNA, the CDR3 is TGTGCCAGTAGTCACTCGACAGACAGCTACGAGCAGTACTTC.

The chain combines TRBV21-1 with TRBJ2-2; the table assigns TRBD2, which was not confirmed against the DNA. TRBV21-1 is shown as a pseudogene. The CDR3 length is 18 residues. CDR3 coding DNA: TGTGCCAGCAGCAATAGGACTAGCGGGAAGGTTAACACCGGGGAGCTGTTTTTT. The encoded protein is CASSNRTSGKVNTGELFF.

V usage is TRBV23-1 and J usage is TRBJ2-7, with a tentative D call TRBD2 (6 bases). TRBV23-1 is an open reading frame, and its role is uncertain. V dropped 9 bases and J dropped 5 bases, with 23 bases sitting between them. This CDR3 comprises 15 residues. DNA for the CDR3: TGCGCCAGAGGGCCGAGGGACTTTACGCCGGACGAGCAGTACTTC. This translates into CARGPRDFTPDEQYF.

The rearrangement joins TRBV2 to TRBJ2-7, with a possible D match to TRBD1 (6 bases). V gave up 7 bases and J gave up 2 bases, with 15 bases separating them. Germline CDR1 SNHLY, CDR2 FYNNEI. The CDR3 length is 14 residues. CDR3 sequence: CASKGDNEAYEQYF. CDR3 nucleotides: TGTGCCAGCAAAGGGGACAACGAAGCCTACGAGCAGTACTTC.

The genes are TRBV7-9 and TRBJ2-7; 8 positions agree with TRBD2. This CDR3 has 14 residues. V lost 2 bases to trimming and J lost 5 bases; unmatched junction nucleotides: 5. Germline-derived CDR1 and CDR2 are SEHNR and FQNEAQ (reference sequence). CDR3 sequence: CASSLPGLVNEQYF. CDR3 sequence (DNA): TGTGCCAGCAGCTTACCGGGACTAGTCAACGAGCAGTACTTC.

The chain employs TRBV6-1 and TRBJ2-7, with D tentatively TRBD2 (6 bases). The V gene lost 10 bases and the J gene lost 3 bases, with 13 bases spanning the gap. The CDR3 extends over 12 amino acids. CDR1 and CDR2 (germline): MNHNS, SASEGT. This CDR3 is CATWDSLYEQYF. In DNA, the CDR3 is TGTGCCACATGGGACTCGCTCTACGAGCAGTACTTC.

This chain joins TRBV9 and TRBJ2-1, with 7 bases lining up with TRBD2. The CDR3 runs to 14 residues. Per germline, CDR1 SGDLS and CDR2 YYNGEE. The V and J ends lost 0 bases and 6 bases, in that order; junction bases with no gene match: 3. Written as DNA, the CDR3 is TGTGCCAGCAGCGTAGCGGGAGGACGCAATGAGCAGTTCTTC. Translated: CASSVAGGRNEQFF.

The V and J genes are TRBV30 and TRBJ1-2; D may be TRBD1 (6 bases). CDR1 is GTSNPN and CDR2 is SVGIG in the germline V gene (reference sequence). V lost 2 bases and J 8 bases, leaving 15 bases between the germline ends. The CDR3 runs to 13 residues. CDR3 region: CAWSSTGTRGYTF. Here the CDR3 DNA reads TGTGCCTGGAGTTCGACAGGCACTCGGGGCTACACCTTC.

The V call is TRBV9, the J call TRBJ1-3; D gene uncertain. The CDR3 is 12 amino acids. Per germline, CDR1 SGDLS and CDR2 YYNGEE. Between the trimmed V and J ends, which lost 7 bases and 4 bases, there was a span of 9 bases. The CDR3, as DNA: TGTGCCAGCGGTATGACAGGAAACACCATATATTTT. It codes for CASGMTGNTIYF.

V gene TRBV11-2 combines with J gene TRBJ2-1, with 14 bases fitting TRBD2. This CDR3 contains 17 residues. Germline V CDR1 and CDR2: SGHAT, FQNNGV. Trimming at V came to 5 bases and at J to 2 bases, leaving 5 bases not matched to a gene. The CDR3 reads CASSPGLAGEAYNEQFF. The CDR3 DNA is TGTGCCAGCAGCCCGGGACTAGCGGGAGAAGCCTACAATGAGCAGTTCTTC.